Shown below are 17 T cell receptor beta chains from a single sample sequenced in a study of shared clonotypes between healthy human individuals. This table comes from immunoSEQ multiplex PCR, and its TCRdb copy is limited to in-frame clones, with some not included. This table holds about 960,000 clones, about 80% found once. Sequenced sample: memory CD4+ T cells sorted from blood. Stated subset: CD45RA-negative fraction. Receptors originate from a man between 18 and 35 years old in good health.

The chain employs TRBV2 and TRBJ2-5, with D tentatively TRBD2 (5 bases). CDR3 length: 13 amino acids. V was trimmed by 2 bases and J by 7 bases, leaving 11 bases between them. The germline V gene encodes CDR1 SNHLY and CDR2 FYNNEI. As DNA, the CDR3 is TGTGCCAGCAGTGAACGGCTAGCCGGGACCCAGTACTTC. It codes for CASSERLAGTQYF. The whole variable domain, remainder taken from reference TRBV2 and TRBJ2-5, is EPEVTQTPSHQVTQMGQEVILRCVPISNHLYFYWYRQILGQKVEFLVSFYNNEISEKSEIFDDQFSVERPDGSNFTLKIRSTKLEDSAMYFCASSERLAGTQYFGPGTRLLVL.

V gene TRBV28 combines with J gene TRBJ1-2, with no clear D. The CDR3 loop spans 13 amino acids. V was trimmed by 5 bases and J by 8 bases, leaving 15 bases between them. Germline loops: CDR1 MDHEN, CDR2 SYDVKM. The CDR3 coding sequence is TGTGCCAGCAGTCCCGGGCCTCTGCACGGCTACACCTTC. Encoded protein: CASSPGPLHGYTF.

The chain couples TRBV7-2 to TRBJ2-3, with D possibly being TRBD2 (5 bases). Germline CDR1 SGHTA, CDR2 FQGNSA. The CDR3 consists of 13 residues. V shed 4 bases and J shed 2 bases, with 7 bases lying between them. CDR3 sequence: CASSSRDTDTQYF. The CDR3 nucleotides read TGTGCCAGCAGCTCCCGGGACACAGATACGCAGTATTTT.

This chain links TRBV27 with TRBJ2-2, with a weak D call TRBD1 (5 bases). V shed 4 bases and J shed 2 bases, with 11 bases lying between them. Germline assignment: CDR1 MNHEY and CDR2 SMNVEV (reference sequence). This CDR3 comprises 15 residues. CDR3 sequence reads: CASSWGRANTGELFF. The CDR3, as DNA: TGTGCCAGCAGTTGGGGCAGGGCCAACACCGGGGAGCTGTTTTTT.

The rearrangement uses TRBV19 and TRBJ1-6; TRBD1 matches at 8 bases. Germline CDR1 LNHDA, CDR2 SQIVND (reference sequence). The trim removed 3 bases at V and 7 bases at J, leaving 2 bases unmatched. The CDR3 length is 14 residues. CDR3 protein: CASSMGQENSPLHF. The DNA for the CDR3 is TGTGCCAGTAGTATGGGACAGGAGAATTCACCCCTCCACTTT.

This clone was detected a few times. J is TRBJ2-1 and V is TRBV6-6; unclear D gene. CDR1 is MNHNY, CDR2 SVGAGI, per germline (reference sequence). This CDR3 is built from 12 residues. V was trimmed by 7 bases and J by 3 bases, leaving 7 bases between them. The CDR3 region has the DNA TGTGCCAGCAAATCCGGCTACAATGAGCAGTTCTTC. It specifies CASKSGYNEQFF.

The chain recombines TRBV7-2 with TRBJ1-1; D remains unclear. The germline V and J ends were trimmed by 3 bases and 4 bases, with 12 bases remaining between them. Germline assignment: CDR1 SGHTA and CDR2 FQGNSA. The CDR3 is 14 residues long. This chain's CDR3 is CASSLREEGTEAFF. CDR3 nucleotide sequence: TGTGCCAGCAGCTTGAGGGAAGAAGGCACTGAAGCTTTCTTT.

The chain uses TRBV7-8 and TRBJ1-3, with D perhaps matching TRBD1 (5 bases). Germline V gene sequence: CDR1 SGHVS, CDR2 FQNEAQ. V shed 1 base and J shed 0 bases, with 7 bases lying between them. The CDR3 runs to 15 residues. CDR3 loop: CASSLVGGSGNTIYF. The CDR3 nucleotides are TGTGCCAGCAGCTTAGTGGGGGGCTCTGGAAACACCATATATTTT.

This sequence joins TRBV5-4 and TRBJ2-1; D is perhaps TRBD1 (6 bases). V was clipped by 7 bases and J by 0 bases, with 8 bases between them. The CDR3 loop spans 13 amino acids. Per germline, CDR1 SGHNT and CDR2 YYREEE (reference sequence). CDR3 sequence reads: CASGDISYNEQFF. In DNA form, the CDR3 reads TGTGCCAGCGGGGACATCTCCTACAATGAGCAGTTCTTC. Full variable domain (missing parts from reference TRBV5-4 and TRBJ2-1): ETGVTQSPTHLIKTRGQQVTLRCSSQSGHNTVSWYQQALGQGPQFIFQYYREEENGRGNFPPRFSGLQFPNYSSELNVNALELDDSALYLCASGDISYNEQFFGPGTRLTVL.

The V gene is TRBV30, the J gene TRBJ1-2; the match to TRBD1 covers 9 bases. Germline trimming cut 7 bases from V and 4 bases from J; bases unmatched to any gene: 16. This CDR3 contains 16 residues. Germline V gene data show CDR1 as GTSNPN and CDR2 as SVGIG (reference sequence). In nucleotides, the CDR3 is TGTGCCTCCCAACGGGACAGGGTAACCTTAGGCTATGGCTACACCTTC. Amino acids: CASQRDRVTLGYGYTF.

In DNA, the CDR3 is TGTGCCACCTGGGACGGACTCTCCTACGAGCAGTACTTC. This encodes CATWDGLSYEQYF. This chain uses TRBV15 with TRBJ2-7; D is perhaps TRBD1 or TRBD2 (5 bases each). Germline CDR1 reads LNHNV; CDR2 reads YYDKDF (reference sequence). Between the trimmed V and J ends, which lost 8 bases and 0 bases, there was a span of 11 bases. The CDR3 spans 13 residues.

V gene TRBV29-1 combines with J gene TRBJ1-1, with TRBD1 identical over 8 bases. The germline V gene encodes CDR1 SQVTM and CDR2 ANQGSEA. V was clipped by 6 bases and J by 1 base; unmatched bases: 4. The CDR3 is 13 amino acids. In DNA form, the CDR3 reads TGCAGCGTCACCAGGGGGCGGAACACTGAAGCTTTCTTT. The encoded protein is CSVTRGRNTEAFF.

CDR3 nucleotides: TGTGCCTGGAGGGGCAGGGGGGCTGAAGCTTTCTTT. Protein sequence: CAWRGRGAEAFF. V gene TRBV30 combines with J gene TRBJ1-1; 7 nucleotides align to TRBD1. With V trimmed by 3 bases and J by 6 bases, 4 bases remained unmatched. The CDR3 length is 12 residues. Germline V gives CDR1 GTSNPN, CDR2 SVGIG (reference sequence).

The rearrangement links TRBV30 to TRBJ2-3, with D hard to call. Per the germline V gene, CDR1 is GTSNPN and CDR2 is SVGIG (reference sequence). The CDR3 has 15 residues. V was clipped by 5 bases and J by 3 bases, with 18 bases between them. The CDR3 spells CAWDAEFGSTDTQYF. Written as DNA, the CDR3 is TGTGCCTGGGACGCCGAGTTTGGTTCAACAGATACGCAGTATTTT. Drawing the rest from reference TRBV30 and TRBJ2-3, the complete variable domain is SQTIHQWPATLVQPVGSPLSLECTVEGTSNPNLYWYRQAAGRGLQLLFYSVGIGQISSEVPQNLSASRPQDRQFILSSKKLLLSDSGFYLCAWDAEFGSTDTQYFGPGTRLTVL.

The chain is built from TRBV27 and TRBJ1-1; the match to TRBD1 covers 9 bases. CDR3 length equals 19 residues. Germline loops: CDR1 MNHEY, CDR2 SMNVEV (reference sequence). Trimming cost V 5 bases and J 5 bases; bases outside gene matches: 21. Here the CDR3 DNA reads TGTGCCAGCAGTCTACACCTCGTCCCGGGACAGGGTAGATGGACTGAAGCTTTCTTT. Protein sequence: CASSLHLVPGQGRWTEAFF.

In this sample, this clone turned up a few times. This sequence may be a read error, since a much larger clone differs from it by one base. This CDR3 is also generated by other DNA sequences in the sample. CDR3 coding DNA: TGTGCCTGGAGTAGACAGGGAAACACTGAAGCTTTCTTT. Protein sequence: CAWSRQGNTEAFF. The gene calls are TRBV30 and TRBJ1-1; 7 nucleotides align to TRBD1. In germline, CDR1 is GTSNPN, CDR2 SVGIG (reference sequence). This CDR3 is built from 13 residues. Trimming removed 2 bases from V and 2 bases from J; junction bases left unmatched: 2.

Turning to this clone: Being one base from a much bigger clone, this may be a read error. CDR3 protein: CASSYYTDTQYF. The CDR3 DNA is TGTGCCAGCAGCTATTACACAGATACGCAGTATTTT. The chain joins TRBV5-6 to TRBJ2-3; D gene unclear. The CDR3 sequence is 12 residues long. Germline V gives CDR1 SGHDT, CDR2 YYEEEE. The V gene lost 3 bases and the J gene lost 2 bases, with 4 bases spanning the gap. Full variable domain (missing parts from reference TRBV5-6 and TRBJ2-3): DAGVTQSPTHLIKTRGQQVTLRCSPKSGHDTVSWYQQALGQGPQFIFQYYEEEERQRGNFPDRFSGHQFPNYSSELNVNALLLGDSALYLCASSYYTDTQYFGPGTRLTVL.